The 26 T cell receptor beta chains below come from one sample, sequenced in a study of blood T cell repertoires in COVID-19. Generated by immunoSEQ multiplex PCR, the TCRdb table keeps only in-frame clones and is missing some. The sample consists of 150,000 to 200,000 clones, roughly 86% of them appearing once. The sample consisted of peripheral blood. The origin of the receptors is a woman of 80 years or more in a cohort sampled during active or convalescent COVID-19.

V usage is TRBV7-9 and J usage is TRBJ1-6; D not resolved. The V gene lost 0 bases and the J gene lost 4 bases, with 13 bases spanning the gap. Germline V gene sequence: CDR1 SEHNR, CDR2 FQNEAQ (reference sequence). CDR3 size: 17 residues. CDR3 bases: TGTGCCAGCAGCTTAGCGGCCCAGGCAACGTATAATTCACCCCTCCACTTT. This gives the protein CASSLAAQATYNSPLHF.

The gene calls are TRBV28 and TRBJ1-1; 8 nucleotides agree with TRBD1. The CDR3 extends over 17 amino acids. V shed 1 base and J 1 base; nucleotides not matched to a gene: 8. The germline V gene encodes CDR1 MDHEN and CDR2 SYDVKM. The CDR3 is CASSLLTGAGGNTEAFF. The CDR3 coding sequence is TGTGCCAGCAGTTTATTGACAGGGGCTGGTGGGAACACTGAAGCTTTCTTT. The whole variable domain, remainder taken from reference TRBV28 and TRBJ1-1, is DVKVTQSSRYLVKRTGEKVFLECVQDMDHENMFWYRQDPGLGLRLIYFSYDVKMKEKGDIPEGYSVSREKKERFSLILESASTNQTSMYLCASSLLTGAGGNTEAFFGQGTRLTVV.

V gene TRBV28 combines with J gene TRBJ2-7, with D hard to call. V gave up 1 base and J gave up 3 bases, with 10 bases separating them. The CDR3 runs 14 residues. Per germline, CDR1 MDHEN and CDR2 SYDVKM. CDR3 coding DNA: TGTGCCAGCAGTTTATTATCGGGTTTCTACGAGCAGTACTTC. This sequence encodes CASSLLSGFYEQYF.

Details on this clone: The junction departs from the called germline gene at one end, perhaps through a read error. The chain combines TRBV5-1 with TRBJ1-3; a weak D match, TRBD1 (5 bases). The germline CDR1 and CDR2 sequences are SGHRS and YFSETQ. CDR3 length: 14 residues. The CDR3 region is CASSDLQGGDTIYF. The DNA for the CDR3 is TGCGCCAGCAGCGACCTCCAGGGTGGAGACACCATATATTTT.

This chain joins TRBV5-4 and TRBJ2-1, with D possibly TRBD2 on 5 matching bases. V lost 4 bases and J 5 bases, leaving 16 bases between the germline ends. The CDR3 totals 15 residues. Germline-derived CDR1 and CDR2 are SGHNT and YYREEE (reference sequence). The CDR3: CASSPRAGPNNEQFF. CDR3 DNA sequence: TGTGCCAGCAGCCCCCGGGCGGGCCCTAACAATGAGCAGTTCTTC.

This clone occurred once. J is TRBJ2-1 and V is TRBV9, with TRBD1 identical over 9 bases. CDR1 and CDR2 (germline): SGDLS, YYNGEE. The V segment lost 0 bases and the J segment 4 bases; nucleotides outside the gene matches: 8. CDR3 length: 17 residues. The CDR3 region is CASSVVGGQGTYNEQFF. As DNA, the CDR3 is TGTGCCAGCAGCGTAGTGGGAGGACAGGGGACATACAATGAGCAGTTCTTC. Using reference TRBV9 and TRBJ2-1 for the parts outside the CDR3, the full variable domain is DSGVTQTPKHLITATGQRVTLRCSPRSGDLSVYWYQQSLDQGLQFLIQYYNGEERAKGNILERFSAQQFPDLHSELNLSSLELGDSALYFCASSVVGGQGTYNEQFFGPGTRLTVL.

This sequence joins TRBV10-3 and TRBJ2-1; 13 bases map to TRBD2. Germline-derived CDR1 and CDR2 are ENHRY and SYGVKD. The CDR3 consists of 15 residues. Trimming took 4 bases from V and 6 from J; bases not matched to a gene: 3. The CDR3: CAISVLAGGPNEQFF. CDR3 in DNA: TGTGCCATCAGTGTACTAGCGGGAGGGCCCAATGAGCAGTTCTTC.

V is TRBV10-1 and J is TRBJ1-6; D is ambiguous. The CDR3 consists of 15 residues. Germline V lookup: CDR1 WNHNN, CDR2 SYGVQD (reference sequence). V was shortened by 5 bases and J by 0 bases, with 8 bases between the two germline ends. The CDR3 DNA reads as TGCGCCAGCAGTCCGTCGAGCTCCTATAATTCACCCCTCCACTTT. It encodes CASSPSSSYNSPLHF.

The CDR3 sequence: CASSAGALTDTQYF. CDR3 DNA sequence: TGTGCCAGCAGTGCAGGGGCCCTCACAGATACGCAGTATTTT. This chain connects TRBV2 to TRBJ2-3, with a tentative D call TRBD1 (6 bases). This CDR3 region has 14 residues. Germline V lookup: CDR1 SNHLY, CDR2 FYNNEI. V lost 4 bases and J lost 2, with 10 bases in between.

This clone was found a few times. The chain joins TRBV7-9 to TRBJ2-1; 9 nucleotides align to TRBD1. Germline V gives CDR1 SEHNR, CDR2 FQNEAQ (reference sequence). The CDR3 spans 14 residues. V shed 8 bases and J 7 bases; nucleotides not matched to a gene: 9. The CDR3 sequence: CASRDRDRVNEQFF. CDR3 DNA: TGTGCCAGCCGGGACAGGGATAGAGTTAATGAGCAGTTCTTC.

J is TRBJ1-3 and V is TRBV19; D ambiguous. This CDR3 has 12 residues. Germline values: CDR1 LNHDA, CDR2 SQIVND (reference sequence). Trimming cost V 5 bases and J 7 bases, with 9 bases left between them. The CDR3 is CASSSPGNTIYF. In DNA, the CDR3 is TGTGCCAGTAGTTCCCCCGGGAACACCATATATTTT. Full variable domain (rest looked up from reference TRBV19 and TRBJ1-3): DGGITQSPKYLFRKEGQNVTLSCEQNLNHDAMYWYRQDPGQGLRLIYYSQIVNDFQKGDIAEGYSVSREKKESFPLTVTSAQKNPTAFYLCASSSPGNTIYFGEGSWLTVV.

In its sample, this clone was seen once. This chain connects TRBV12-3 or TRBV12-4 to TRBJ2-7; weak D call: TRBD2 (6 bases). The V end was cut by 4 bases, the J end by 9 bases, with 13 bases between. CDR3 size: 12 residues. The CDR3 loop is CASSWRLVVQYF. The CDR3 nucleotides are TGTGCCAGCAGTTGGAGACTAGTTGTGCAGTACTTC.

This clone was seen at least ten times. The DNA of the CDR3 is TGTGCCAGCAGCTTAGCGGGACAGGGGGCCAATGAGCAGTTCTTC. Translated: CASSLAGQGANEQFF. This chain joins TRBV11-2 and TRBJ2-1; 12 positions match TRBD1. Germline V gene data show CDR1 as SGHAT and CDR2 as FQNNGV. The CDR3 sequence is 15 residues long. With 1 base clipped from V and 6 bases from J, the junction kept 1 base outside the gene matches.

The chain carries TRBV15 and TRBJ1-4; D is unresolved. The germline gives CDR1 LNHNV, CDR2 YYDKDF (reference sequence). V shed 3 bases and J shed 8 bases, with 16 bases lying between them. The CDR3 runs 15 residues. The CDR3 DNA is TGTGCCACCAGCAGGGGCAGTGCCGGTAACGAAAAACTGTTTTTT. This translates into CATSRGSAGNEKLFF.

Only a few counts were recorded for this clone. V usage is TRBV28 and J usage is TRBJ1-1; D call uncertain. CDR1 MDHEN and CDR2 SYDVKM come from the germline V gene. The germline V and J ends were trimmed by 5 bases and 0 bases, with 19 bases remaining between them. The CDR3 runs 17 residues. CDR3 nucleotides: TGTGCCAGCAGTCCCCCCCGAGAGGCAGTTCTGAACACTGAAGCTTTCTTT. Protein sequence: CASSPPREAVLNTEAFF.

This clone showed up just a few times. The CDR3 region is CASSSQRGKTGELFF. The CDR3 coding sequence is TGTGCCAGCAGTAGCCAGCGGGGGAAAACCGGGGAGCTGTTTTTT. The chain has TRBV11-2 and TRBJ2-2, with 8 nucleotides matching TRBD2. V dropped 6 bases and J dropped 5; count of bases not matched to a gene: 8. Germline CDR1 is SGHAT and CDR2 is FQNNGV. The CDR3 loop spans 15 amino acids.

This chain joins TRBV18 and TRBJ1-5; D unresolved. Germline V gene data show CDR1 as KGHSH and CDR2 as LQKENI. Trimming pared 5 bases from V and 5 bases from J, leaving 10 bases between. The CDR3 spans 13 residues. The CDR3 DNA is TGTGCCAGCTCATCCGAGTTGTATCAGCCCCAGCATTTT. It codes for CASSSELYQPQHF.

This chain connects TRBV7-9 to TRBJ1-4; 7 bases match TRBD1. The CDR3 totals 13 residues. The J segment lost 6 bases and the V segment lost 5 bases, leaving 3 bases of the junction unmatched. Germline V gene sequence: CDR1 SEHNR, CDR2 FQNEAQ (reference sequence). DNA of the CDR3: TGTGCCAGCAGCAAGACAGGGTATGAAAAACTGTTTTTT. As protein: CASSKTGYEKLFF.

V gene TRBV12-3 or TRBV12-4 combines with J gene TRBJ1-2; 7 nucleotides agree with TRBD1. There are 13 residues in the CDR3. V shed 5 bases and J 8 bases; nucleotides not matched to a gene: 8. CDR3 loop: CASSLRDSRGYTF. The CDR3 region has the DNA TGTGCCAGCAGTCTCCGGGACAGTAGGGGCTACACCTTC.

The CDR3 here is CASSLQGASYGYTF. CDR3 DNA sequence: TGTGCCAGCAGCTTACAAGGGGCGAGCTATGGCTACACCTTC. This chain joins TRBV11-2 and TRBJ1-2; the D gene is possibly TRBD1 (5 bases). Trimming left V 2 bases short and J 4 bases short, with 11 bases between. The V gene's germline CDR1 is SGHAT and CDR2 FQNNGV. The CDR3 sequence is 14 residues long.

The chain combines TRBV5-4 with TRBJ2-2; the match to TRBD2 covers 13 bases. The CDR3 covers 16 residues. Looked up from germline, CDR1 is SGHNT and CDR2 is YYREEE (reference sequence). After removal of 4 bases from V and 7 bases from J, the junction contained 7 bases not matched to a gene. The CDR3 sequence: CASSRTSGGAIGELFF. CDR3 sequence (DNA): TGTGCCAGCAGCAGAACTAGCGGGGGGGCGATCGGGGAGCTGTTTTTT.

This clone was observed a single time. The chain employs TRBV4-1 and TRBJ2-1; 11 bases fit TRBD2. The CDR3 totals 18 residues. The V segment lost 0 bases and the J segment 0 bases; nucleotides outside the gene matches: 4. Per the germline V gene, CDR1 is MGHRA and CDR2 is YSYEKL. The CDR3 sequence is CASSQDGTSGYSYNEQFF. As DNA, the CDR3 is TGCGCCAGCAGCCAAGATGGGACTAGCGGCTACTCCTACAATGAGCAGTTCTTC.

The chain recombines TRBV19 with TRBJ2-2; possible D gene TRBD1, 6 bases. Germline CDR1 is LNHDA and CDR2 is SQIVND (reference sequence). Trimming took 6 bases from V and 0 from J, leaving 8 bases between them. This CDR3 contains 14 residues. The CDR3 reads CASRGTPNTGELFF. CDR3 DNA sequence: TGTGCCAGTAGAGGGACACCGAACACCGGGGAGCTGTTTTTT.

CDR3 amino acids: CASSEAGGRSYEQYV. The CDR3 DNA sequence: TGTGCCAGCAGTGAAGCCGGCGGGAGGTCCTACGAGCAGTACGTC. The chain recombines TRBV6-1 with TRBJ2-7; 8 bases fit TRBD2. CDR3 size: 15 residues. J was trimmed by 1 base and V by 0 bases; bases with no gene match: 2. Germline-derived CDR1 and CDR2 are MNHNS and SASEGT.

This chain uses TRBV5-1 with TRBJ2-1; D gene uncertain. This CDR3 comprises 15 residues. Trimming shortened V by 0 bases and J by 2 bases, and 9 bases separated the two germline ends. The germline CDR1 and CDR2 sequences are SGHRS and YFSETQ. The CDR3 nucleotides read TGCGCCAGCAGCTTGGCTCAGGTCACCTACAATGAGCAGTTCTTC. As protein: CASSLAQVTYNEQFF. The full variable domain, completed using reference TRBV5-1 and TRBJ2-1, is KAGVTQTPRYLIKTRGQQVTLSCSPISGHRSVSWYQQTPGQGLQFLFEYFSETQRNKGNFPGRFSGRQFSNSRSEMNVSTLELGDSALYLCASSLAQVTYNEQFFGPGTRLTVL.

V usage is TRBV7-9 and J usage is TRBJ2-1; 10 bases agree with TRBD2. The CDR3 sequence is 16 residues long. CDR1 is SEHNR and CDR2 is FQNEAQ in the germline V gene (reference sequence). J gave up 4 bases and V 5 bases, and 8 bases lay outside the gene matches. The CDR3 coding sequence is TGTGCCAGCAGCCCCGCTAGCGGGGGTTCTTACAATGAGCAGTTCTTC. It yields the protein CASSPASGGSYNEQFF.